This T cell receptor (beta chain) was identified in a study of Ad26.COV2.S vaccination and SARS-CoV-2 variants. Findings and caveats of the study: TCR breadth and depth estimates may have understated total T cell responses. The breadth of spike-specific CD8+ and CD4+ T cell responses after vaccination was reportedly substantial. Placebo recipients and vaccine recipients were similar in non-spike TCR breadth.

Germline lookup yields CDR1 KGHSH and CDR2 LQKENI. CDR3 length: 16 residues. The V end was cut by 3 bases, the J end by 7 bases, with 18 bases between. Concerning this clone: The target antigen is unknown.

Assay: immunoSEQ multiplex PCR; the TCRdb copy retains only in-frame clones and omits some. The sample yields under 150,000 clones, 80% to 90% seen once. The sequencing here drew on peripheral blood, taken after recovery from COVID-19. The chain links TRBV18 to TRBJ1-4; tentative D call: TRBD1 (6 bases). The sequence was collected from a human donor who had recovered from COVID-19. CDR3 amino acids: CASSPGAARGGEKLFF. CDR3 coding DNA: TGTGCCAGCTCACCTGGAGCAGCCAGGGGCGGTGAAAAACTGTTTTTT.